The sequence of this TCR beta chain was determined in a study of T cell responses to AZD1222 COVID-19 vaccine. TCRdb keeps only in-frame clones here, not all; method: immunoSEQ multiplex PCR. The sample consists of tens of thousands of clones, 70% to 80% of them appearing once. CDR3 size: 13 residues. Germline V CDR1 and CDR2: SGHAT, FQNNGV. With 2 bases removed from V and 5 bases from J, the gap between germline ends came to 9 bases. Sequenced here: peripheral blood, sampled on day 0 of AZD1222 vaccination. This TCR derives from an adult in good health. The chain links TRBV11-2 to TRBJ2-5; D assignment may be TRBD1 or TRBD2 (5 bases each). CDR3 nucleotides: TGTGCCAGCAGCTTACCGGGGCCGGAGACCCAGTACTTC. It translates to CASSLPGPETQYF.